A selection of T cell receptor beta chains follows, all from one sample in a study of T cell responses to AZD1222 COVID-19 vaccine. Using immunoSEQ multiplex PCR, the repertoire was profiled, and TCRdb retains in-frame clones only, with some absent. Here the sample spans approximately 180,000 clones, about 86% being singletons. This specimen was peripheral blood, taken on day 0 of AZD1222 vaccination. These receptors came from an adult in good health. The CDR3 runs from the conserved cysteine through the conserved F or W. Each record gives: D gene, J gene, V gene, clone size, CDR3 DNA, CDR3 protein. A D gene is named only where the DNA matches it firmly. For some rows the clone size is stated as once, few or many, or as a class when expanded; others skip it.

>.|TRBJ1-6|TRBV6-2/TRBV6-3|.
TGTGCCAGCAGTTTCCGGGGTTATAATTCACCCCTCCACTTT
CASSFRGYNSPLHF
>TRBD1|TRBJ2-7|TRBV3-1/TRBV3-2|.
TGTGCCAGCAGTCGACAGGGTGGCTACGAGCAGTACTTC
CASSRQGGYEQYF
>TRBD2|TRBJ2-1|TRBV27|.
TGTGCCAGCAGTATCCGGGGGGATGAGCAGTTCTTC
CASSIRGDEQFF
>.|TRBJ2-3|TRBV5-1|.
TGCGCCAGCAGCTGGGTCGGACGGGGGAGCACAGATACGCAGTATTTT
CASSWVGRGSTDTQYF
>.|TRBJ1-1|TRBV6-5|.
TGTGCCGGGGGCGGCCTGAACACTGAAGCTTTCTTT
CAGGGLNTEAFF
>TRBD1|TRBJ1-3|TRBV5-1|few
TGCGCCAGCAGCTCCTCAGGGGGCTCTGGAAACACCATATATTTT
CASSSSGGSGNTIYF
>.|TRBJ2-5|TRBV18|.
TGTGCCAGCTCACCACGGACAGATGGAAAGACCCAGTACTTC
CASSPRTDGKTQYF
>.|TRBJ1-4|TRBV19|.
TGTGCCAGTAGTATAGGTACAGGTTCGGAAAAACTGTTTTTT
CASSIGTGSEKLFF
>.|TRBJ1-5|TRBV6-1|.
TGTGCCAGCAGTGATTTCTTTAATCAGCCCCAGCATTTT
CASSDFFNQPQHF
>.|TRBJ2-5|TRBV5-1|.
TGCGCCAGCAGCTTGGTCGGGGTGGGCCAAGAGACCCAGTACTTC
CASSLVGVGQETQYF